A selection of T cell receptor beta chains follows, all from one sample in a study of blood T cell repertoires in COVID-19. Sequenced by immunoSEQ multiplex PCR; TCRdb stores in-frame clones only, minus some. The repertoire includes over 150,000 clones, approximately 85% of them detected once, and approximately 0.6% sits in the top ten. The specimen was peripheral blood. Every receptor here comes from a man aged 60 to 75 with COVID-19, enrolled during active disease. The CDR3 runs from the conserved cysteine through the conserved F or W. The D gene is left open where the match is weak. Clone size is not always given. Where it is, it says once, few, many or a class for expanded clones.

d_gene,v_gene,j_gene,abundance,CDR3nt,CDR3aa
NA,TRBV12-3/TRBV12-4,TRBJ1-2,NA,TGTGCCAGCAGTTTAATCGGTCGCTACACCTTC,CASSLIGRYTF
TRBD1,TRBV7-2,TRBJ2-4,NA,TGTGCCAGCAGCGTAGGCAGGACAGGGGGCCAGAGACACAAGTACTTC,CASSVGRTGGQRHKYF
NA,TRBV6-5,TRBJ1-6,NA,TGTGCCAGCAGGGGGGCGGGTTCACCCCTCCACTTT,CASRGAGSPLHF
NA,TRBV30,TRBJ1-3,once,TGTGCCTGGAGCCAGTTCTCTGGAAACACCATATATTTT,CAWSQFSGNTIYF
TRBD1,TRBV9,TRBJ2-3,NA,TGTGCCAGCAGCATGAGACAGGGTGATACAGATACGCAGTATTTT,CASSMRQGDTDTQYF
TRBD1,TRBV29-1,TRBJ1-4,few,TGCAGCGGCGCATCGGGACAGAGTAATGAAAAACTGTTTTTT,CSGASGQSNEKLFF
NA,TRBV7-2,TRBJ2-1,NA,TGTGCCAGCAGCTCTCAGAGGTATAATGAGCAGTTCTTC,CASSSQRYNEQFF
NA,TRBV12-3/TRBV12-4,TRBJ2-7,NA,TGTGCCAGCAGCCTTACCAGGGTCTACGAGCAGTACTTC,CASSLTRVYEQYF
TRBD1,TRBV27,TRBJ2-1,few,TGTGCCAGCAGGTCTGACAGGGTCAATGAGCAGTTCTTC,CASRSDRVNEQFF
TRBD1,TRBV9,TRBJ1-1,once,TGTGCCAGCAGCGTTACAGGGGAGGACACTGAAGCTTTCTTT,CASSVTGEDTEAFF
NA,TRBV5-4,TRBJ2-1,NA,TGTGCCAGCAGTTTTCTAGCGTACGGGGACAATGAGCAGTTCTTC,CASSFLAYGDNEQFF
NA,TRBV2,TRBJ2-7,NA,TGTGCCAGCAGTGACCCAGGGGCTCTAAACGAGCAGTACTTC,CASSDPGALNEQYF
TRBD2,TRBV24-1,TRBJ2-1,NA,TGTGCCACCAGTCGAAGACTAGCGGGACGCAATGAGCAGTTCTTC,CATSRRLAGRNEQFF
NA,TRBV6-6,TRBJ1-1,NA,TGTGCCAGCAGTACGGACAGGAACACTGAAGCTTTCTTT,CASSTDRNTEAFF
TRBD1,TRBV6-2/TRBV6-3,TRBJ2-7,many,TGTGCCAGCAGTTACTCGTCCGATGGCAGGGGGCTTTCTCGGCGCGAGCAGTACTTC,CASSYSSDGRGLSRREQYF
TRBD1,TRBV3-1/TRBV3-2,TRBJ1-1,NA,TGTGCCAGCAGCCCGTGGACAGGGGGCACTGAAGCTTTCTTT,CASSPWTGGTEAFF
TRBD1,TRBV24-1,TRBJ2-7,NA,TGTGCCACCAGTGTCTCTCTCGGCGCAGGGGGCTACGAGCAGTACTTC,CATSVSLGAGGYEQYF
TRBD2,TRBV13,TRBJ2-6,NA,TGTGCCAGCAGCTTAGGGCGCAGGGAGGGGAACGTCCTGACTTTC,CASSLGRREGNVLTF
TRBD2,TRBV9,TRBJ2-7,NA,TGTGCCAGCGGGAGGGCAGGCGAGTCCTACGAGCAGTACTTC,CASGRAGESYEQYF
NA,TRBV24-1,TRBJ1-2,NA,TGTGCCACCGGGGGCGGGCCTAACTATGGCTACACCTTC,CATGGGPNYGYTF
TRBD1,TRBV4-3,TRBJ2-1,NA,TGCGCCAGCAGCCGCTACCCCTCCGGGACAGGGACCTACAATGAGCAGTTCTTC,CASSRYPSGTGTYNEQFF
TRBD1,TRBV7-2,TRBJ1-2,NA,TGTGCCAGCAGCTCTTACACAGAACAGGGGGCCCGCTACACCTTC,CASSSYTEQGARYTF
NA,TRBV6-2/TRBV6-3,TRBJ1-1,NA,TGTGCCAGCAGTTACCGACAGGCCATGAACACTGAAGCTTTCTTT,CASSYRQAMNTEAFF
TRBD1,TRBV29-1,TRBJ1-2,NA,TGCAGCGTTGACAGGGGGCGAGTCGGTGGCTACACCTTC,CSVDRGRVGGYTF
TRBD1,TRBV5-1,TRBJ1-4,NA,TGCGCCAGCAGACTCTCAGGGGGAACTAATGAAAAACTGTTTTTT,CASRLSGGTNEKLFF
NA,TRBV7-9,TRBJ1-1,NA,TGTGCCAGCAGCCCGGGACTCCAGAGGACTGAAGCTTTCTTT,CASSPGLQRTEAFF
NA,TRBV27,TRBJ2-1,NA,TGTGCCAGCAGTTTTCACATGGCGGCACCCTACAATGAGCAGTTCTTC,CASSFHMAAPYNEQFF
NA,TRBV18,TRBJ2-6,once,TGTGCCAGCTCACAAACAGGGCTTATGGGGGCCTCTGGGGCCAACGTCCTGACTTTC,CASSQTGLMGASGANVLTF
TRBD2,TRBV19,TRBJ2-7,NA,TGTGCCAGTAGTATATCGAGCGGGGGAGCCTACGAGCAGTACTTC,CASSISSGGAYEQYF
NA,TRBV18,TRBJ1-6,NA,TGTGCCAGCTCCCTCACCGGAGCAGACTCACCCCTCCACTTT,CASSLTGADSPLHF
TRBD2,TRBV7-2,TRBJ2-1,NA,TGTGCCAGCAGCTTGAGGCGGGGAGGGGTCAATGAGCAGTTCTTC,CASSLRRGGVNEQFF
TRBD1,TRBV19,TRBJ1-5,NA,TGTGCCAGTAGAGGGACAGGGGGCCTTAGCAATCAGCCCCAGCATTTT,CASRGTGGLSNQPQHF
TRBD1,TRBV11-3,TRBJ1-2,NA,TGTGCCAGCAGCCCATCCGGGACAGGGGCGTATGGCTACACCTTC,CASSPSGTGAYGYTF
NA,TRBV7-3,TRBJ1-5,NA,TGTGCCAGCAGCTTTCGGACAGACAATCAGCCCCAGCATTTT,CASSFRTDNQPQHF
NA,TRBV11-3,TRBJ2-4,NA,TGTGCCAGCAGCTTAAGGTTTTCGGGTTTTAAAGACATTCAGTACTTC,CASSLRFSGFKDIQYF
TRBD2,TRBV6-5,TRBJ2-2,NA,TGTGCCAGCAGCTTAGGGACTAGTAACACCGGGGAGCTGTTTTTT,CASSLGTSNTGELFF
NA,TRBV30,TRBJ1-2,few,TGTGCCTGGAGTGTGGGGGGGCTTGGCTACACCTTC,CAWSVGGLGYTF
TRBD1,TRBV24-1,TRBJ2-3,once,TGTGCCACCAGTGCCCATCGGGACAGTTCTAGCACAGATACGCAGTATTTT,CATSAHRDSSSTDTQYF
NA,TRBV9,TRBJ1-1,once,TGTGCCAGCAGCGTAGCGGGAGGGATGAACACTGAAGCTTTCTTT,CASSVAGGMNTEAFF
NA,TRBV9,TRBJ2-1,NA,TGTGCCAGCAGCGTAGCTACCTTCGGGGAGCAGTTCTTC,CASSVATFGEQFF
TRBD1,TRBV10-3,TRBJ1-1,NA,TGTGCCGCCAACCCGACAGGGGATAACACTGAAGCTTTCTTT,CAANPTGDNTEAFF
TRBD1,TRBV9,TRBJ2-5,NA,TGTGCCAGCAGCCGAGGGGGACAGCAAGAGACCCAGTACTTC,CASSRGGQQETQYF
NA,TRBV5-5,TRBJ2-2,NA,TGTGCCAGCAGCTTCGAGGGAACCTACACCGGGGAGCTGTTTTTT,CASSFEGTYTGELFF
NA,TRBV3-1/TRBV3-2,TRBJ1-5,NA,TGTGCCAGCAGCCAAACAGATAGCAATCAGCCCCAGCATTTT,CASSQTDSNQPQHF
TRBD1,TRBV3-1/TRBV3-2,TRBJ1-1,NA,TGTGCCAGCAGCCAATTTGGGGACAGGGGTGAAGCTTTCTTT,CASSQFGDRGEAFF
TRBD1,TRBV3-1/TRBV3-2,TRBJ1-2,NA,TGTGCCAGCGGGAGACAGGGGCAGGCGGATAACTATGGCTACACCTTC,CASGRQGQADNYGYTF
NA,TRBV13,TRBJ2-5,NA,TGTGCCAGCAGCTTAGGACTACGGGGGGCCCAAGAGACCCAGTACTTC,CASSLGLRGAQETQYF
TRBD1,TRBV19,TRBJ1-2,few,TGTGCCAGTAGGAGACAGGGCGACTATGGCTACACCTTC,CASRRQGDYGYTF
TRBD1,TRBV6-6,TRBJ2-3,NA,TGTGCCAGCAGTTACGCGGACAGGATTACAGATACGCAGTATTTT,CASSYADRITDTQYF
NA,TRBV28,TRBJ1-6,NA,TGTGCCAGCAGCCTGGACATGGCGGCGAATTCACCCCTCCACTTT,CASSLDMAANSPLHF
TRBD1,TRBV27,TRBJ1-2,NA,TGTGCCAGCAGGATGGCAGGGGGAAATTATGGCTACACCTTC,CASRMAGGNYGYTF
NA,TRBV3-1/TRBV3-2,TRBJ1-1,NA,TGTGCCAGCAGCCAACAGCGTGCCAACACTGAAGCTTTCTTT,CASSQQRANTEAFF
NA,TRBV3-1/TRBV3-2,TRBJ1-3,NA,TGTGCCAGCAGCCAGGGCAGGGGCGACTCTGGAAACACCATATATTTT,CASSQGRGDSGNTIYF
NA,TRBV19,TRBJ1-5,NA,TGTGCCAGTAGTACACCGCACAGGGTTGGTCAGCCCCAGCATTTT,CASSTPHRVGQPQHF
TRBD1,TRBV5-1,TRBJ2-3,NA,TGCGCCAGCAGCGAGGGGACAGCTCATAGCACAGATACGCAGTATTTT,CASSEGTAHSTDTQYF
TRBD2,TRBV19,TRBJ2-7,NA,TGTGCCAGTAGCCAGTGGGAGGGCCGGGGCGAGCAGTACTTC,CASSQWEGRGEQYF
TRBD1,TRBV2,TRBJ2-4,NA,TGTGCCAGCAGTGCGGGACAGGGTTCTACTTTAGCCAAAAACATTCAGTACTTC,CASSAGQGSTLAKNIQYF